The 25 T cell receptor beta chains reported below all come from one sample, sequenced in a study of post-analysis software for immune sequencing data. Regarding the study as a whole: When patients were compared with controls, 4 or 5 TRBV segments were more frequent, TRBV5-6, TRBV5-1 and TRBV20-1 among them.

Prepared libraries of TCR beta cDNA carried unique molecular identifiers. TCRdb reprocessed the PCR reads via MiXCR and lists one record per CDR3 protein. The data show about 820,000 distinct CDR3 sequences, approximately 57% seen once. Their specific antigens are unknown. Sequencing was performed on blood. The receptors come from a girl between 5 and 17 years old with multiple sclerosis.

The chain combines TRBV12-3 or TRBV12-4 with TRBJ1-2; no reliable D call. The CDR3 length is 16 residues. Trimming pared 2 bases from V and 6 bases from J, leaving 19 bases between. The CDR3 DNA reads TGTGCCAGCAGTTTAATATCCGGTCGGTCTAGGGATGGCTACACCTTC. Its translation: CASSLISGRSRDGYTF.

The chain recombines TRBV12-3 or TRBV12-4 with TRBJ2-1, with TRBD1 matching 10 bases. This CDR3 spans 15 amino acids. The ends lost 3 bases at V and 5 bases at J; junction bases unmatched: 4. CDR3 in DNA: TGTGCCAGCAGTTTCCGGGACAGGGGAGACAATGAGCAGTTCTTC. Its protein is CASSFRDRGDNEQFF.

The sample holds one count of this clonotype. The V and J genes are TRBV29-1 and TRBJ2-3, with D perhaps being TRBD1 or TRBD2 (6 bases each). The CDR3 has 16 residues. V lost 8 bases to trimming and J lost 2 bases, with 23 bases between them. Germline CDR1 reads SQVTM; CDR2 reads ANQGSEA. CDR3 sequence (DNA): TGCAGCACACGGGGGCAGACAGGACAAATCACAGATACGCAGTATTTT. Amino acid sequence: CSTRGQTGQITDTQYF.

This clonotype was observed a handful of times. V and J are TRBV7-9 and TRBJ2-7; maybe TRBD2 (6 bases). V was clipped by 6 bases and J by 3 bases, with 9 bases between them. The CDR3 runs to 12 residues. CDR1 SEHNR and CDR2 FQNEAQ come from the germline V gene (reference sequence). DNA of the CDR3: TGTGCCAGCAGGGAGGGGTACTACGAGCAGTACTTC. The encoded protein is CASREGYYEQYF.

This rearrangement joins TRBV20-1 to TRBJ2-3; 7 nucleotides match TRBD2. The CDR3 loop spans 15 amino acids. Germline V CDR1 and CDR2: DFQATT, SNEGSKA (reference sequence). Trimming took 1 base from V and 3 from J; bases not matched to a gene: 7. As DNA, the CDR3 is TGCAGTGCTAGAGGGGCTAGCGGAAAGACAGATACGCAGTATTTT. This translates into CSARGASGKTDTQYF.

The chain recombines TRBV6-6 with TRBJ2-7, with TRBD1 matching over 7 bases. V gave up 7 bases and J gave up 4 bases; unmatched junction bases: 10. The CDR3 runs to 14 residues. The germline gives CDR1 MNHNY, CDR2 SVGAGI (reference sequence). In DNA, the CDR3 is TGTGCCAGCACCGCCGGGACAGTGAATTACGAGCAGTACTTC. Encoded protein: CASTAGTVNYEQYF.

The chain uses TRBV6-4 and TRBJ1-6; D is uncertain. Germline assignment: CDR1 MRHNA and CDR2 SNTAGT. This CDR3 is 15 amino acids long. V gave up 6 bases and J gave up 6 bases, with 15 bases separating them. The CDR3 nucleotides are TGTGCCAGCAGGGCCCTGGTAGGCGGTAATTCACCCCTCCACTTT. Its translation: CASRALVGGNSPLHF.

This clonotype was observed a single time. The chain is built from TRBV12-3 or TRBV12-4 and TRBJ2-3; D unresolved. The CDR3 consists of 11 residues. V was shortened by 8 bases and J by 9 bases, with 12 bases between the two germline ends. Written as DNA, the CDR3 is TGTGCCAGCGGGGTCGTTGCGACGCAGTATTTT. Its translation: CASGVVATQYF.

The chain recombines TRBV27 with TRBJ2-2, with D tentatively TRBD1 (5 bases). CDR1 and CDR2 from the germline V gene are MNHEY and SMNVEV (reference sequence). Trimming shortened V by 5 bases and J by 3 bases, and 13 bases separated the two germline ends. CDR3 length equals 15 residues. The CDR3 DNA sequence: TGTGCCAGCAGTCCCGACAGTCCTTACACCGGGGAGCTGTTTTTT. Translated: CASSPDSPYTGELFF.

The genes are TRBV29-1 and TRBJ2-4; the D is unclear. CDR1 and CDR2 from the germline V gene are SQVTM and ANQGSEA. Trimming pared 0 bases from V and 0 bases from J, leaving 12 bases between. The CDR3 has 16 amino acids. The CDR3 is CSVEDRSVLAKNIQYF. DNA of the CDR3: TGCAGCGTTGAAGATCGGTCGGTGTTAGCCAAAAACATTCAGTACTTC. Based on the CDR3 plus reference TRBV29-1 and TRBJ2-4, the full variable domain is SAVISQKPSRDICQRGTSLTIQCQVDSQVTMMFWYRQQPGQSLTLIATANQGSEATYESGFVIDKFPISRPNLTFSTLTVSNMSPEDSSIYLCSVEDRSVLAKNIQYFGAGTRLSVL.

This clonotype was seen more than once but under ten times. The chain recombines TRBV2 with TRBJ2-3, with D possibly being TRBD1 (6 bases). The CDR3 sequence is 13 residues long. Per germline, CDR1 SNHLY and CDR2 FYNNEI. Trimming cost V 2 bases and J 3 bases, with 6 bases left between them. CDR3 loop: CASSEQGTDTQYF. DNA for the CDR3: TGTGCCAGCAGTGAACAGGGGACAGATACGCAGTATTTT.

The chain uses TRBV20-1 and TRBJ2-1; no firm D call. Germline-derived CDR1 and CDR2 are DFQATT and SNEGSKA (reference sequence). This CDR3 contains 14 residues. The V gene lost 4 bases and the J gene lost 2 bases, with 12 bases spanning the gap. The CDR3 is CSAMKANTYNEQFF. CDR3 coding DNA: TGCAGTGCTATGAAGGCGAATACCTACAATGAGCAGTTCTTC.

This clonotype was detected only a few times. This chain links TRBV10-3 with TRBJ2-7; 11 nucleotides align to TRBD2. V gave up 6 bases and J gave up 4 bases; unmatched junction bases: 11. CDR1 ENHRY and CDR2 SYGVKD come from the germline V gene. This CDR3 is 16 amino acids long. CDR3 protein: CAISPSTSGINYEQYF. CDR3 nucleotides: TGTGCCATCAGCCCATCGACTAGCGGGATTAATTACGAGCAGTACTTC.

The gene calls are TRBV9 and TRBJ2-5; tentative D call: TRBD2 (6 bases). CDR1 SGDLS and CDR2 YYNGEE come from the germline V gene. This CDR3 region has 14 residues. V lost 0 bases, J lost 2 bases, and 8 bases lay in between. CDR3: CASSVGRGQETQYF. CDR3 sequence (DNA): TGTGCCAGCAGCGTAGGTCGGGGGCAAGAGACCCAGTACTTC.

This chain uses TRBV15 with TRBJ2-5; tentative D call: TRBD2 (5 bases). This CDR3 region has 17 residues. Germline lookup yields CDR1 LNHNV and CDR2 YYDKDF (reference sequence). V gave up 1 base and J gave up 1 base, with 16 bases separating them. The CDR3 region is CATSRGIAGGIQETQYF. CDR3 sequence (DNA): TGTGCCACCAGCAGAGGCATTGCGGGCGGAATCCAAGAGACCCAGTACTTC.

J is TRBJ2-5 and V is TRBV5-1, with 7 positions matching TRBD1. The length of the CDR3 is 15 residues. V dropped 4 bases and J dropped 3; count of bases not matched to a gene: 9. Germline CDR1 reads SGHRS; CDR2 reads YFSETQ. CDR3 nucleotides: TGCGCCAGCAGCGCTGGGGCAGGGGGAGAAGAGACCCAGTACTTC. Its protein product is CASSAGAGGEETQYF.

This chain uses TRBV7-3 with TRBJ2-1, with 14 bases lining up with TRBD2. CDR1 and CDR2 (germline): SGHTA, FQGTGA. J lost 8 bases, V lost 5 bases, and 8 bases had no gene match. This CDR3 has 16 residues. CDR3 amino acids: CASSPRGLAGADEQFF. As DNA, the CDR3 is TGTGCCAGCAGCCCTAGGGGACTAGCGGGGGCGGATGAGCAGTTCTTC.

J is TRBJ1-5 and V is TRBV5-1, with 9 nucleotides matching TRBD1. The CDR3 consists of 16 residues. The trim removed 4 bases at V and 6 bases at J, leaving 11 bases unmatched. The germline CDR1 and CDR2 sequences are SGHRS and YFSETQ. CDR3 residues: CASSSGTGNDGQPQHF. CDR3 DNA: TGCGCCAGCAGCAGCGGGACAGGGAACGATGGTCAGCCCCAGCATTTT.

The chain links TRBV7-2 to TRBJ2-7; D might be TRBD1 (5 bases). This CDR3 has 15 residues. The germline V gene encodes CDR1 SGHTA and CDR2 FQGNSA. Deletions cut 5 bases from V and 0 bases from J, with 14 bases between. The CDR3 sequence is CASSPLTDSSYEQYF. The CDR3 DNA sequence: TGTGCCAGCAGCCCCTTGACAGACAGCTCCTACGAGCAGTACTTC. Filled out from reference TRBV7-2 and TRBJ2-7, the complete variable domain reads GAGVSQSPSNKVTEKGKDVELRCDPISGHTALYWYRQSLGQGLEFLIYFQGNSAPDKSGLPSDRFSAERTGGSVSTLTIQRTQQEDSAVYLCASSPLTDSSYEQYFGPGTRLTVT.

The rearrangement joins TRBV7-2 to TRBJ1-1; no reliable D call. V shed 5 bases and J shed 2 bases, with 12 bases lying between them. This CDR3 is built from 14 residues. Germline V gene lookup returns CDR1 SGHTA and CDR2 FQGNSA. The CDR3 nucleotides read TGTGCCAGCAGCCTTAGACTGATAAACACTGAAGCTTTCTTT. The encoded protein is CASSLRLINTEAFF.

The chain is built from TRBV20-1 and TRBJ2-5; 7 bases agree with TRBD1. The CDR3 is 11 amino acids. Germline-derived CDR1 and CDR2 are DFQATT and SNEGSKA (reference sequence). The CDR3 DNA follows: TGCAGCGCCCGGGACAGTGAGACCCAGTACTTC. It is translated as CSARDSETQYF.

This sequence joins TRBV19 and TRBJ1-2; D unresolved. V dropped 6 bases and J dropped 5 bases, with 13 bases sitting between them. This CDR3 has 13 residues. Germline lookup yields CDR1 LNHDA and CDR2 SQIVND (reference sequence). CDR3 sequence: CASRIRGGYGYTF. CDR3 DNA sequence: TGTGCCAGTAGGATCCGCGGCGGTTATGGCTACACCTTC. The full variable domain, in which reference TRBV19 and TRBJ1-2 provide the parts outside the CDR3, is DGGITQSPKYLFRKEGQNVTLSCEQNLNHDAMYWYRQDPGQGLRLIYYSQIVNDFQKGDIAEGYSVSREKKESFPLTVTSAQKNPTAFYLCASRIRGGYGYTFGSGTRLTVV.

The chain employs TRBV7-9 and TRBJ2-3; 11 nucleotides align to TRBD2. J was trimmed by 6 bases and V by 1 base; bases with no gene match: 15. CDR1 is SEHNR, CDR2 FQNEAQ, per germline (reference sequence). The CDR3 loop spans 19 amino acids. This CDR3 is CASSLERTSGRTRSDTQYF. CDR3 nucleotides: TGTGCCAGCAGCTTAGAGCGGACTAGCGGGCGGACTAGATCTGATACGCAGTATTTT.

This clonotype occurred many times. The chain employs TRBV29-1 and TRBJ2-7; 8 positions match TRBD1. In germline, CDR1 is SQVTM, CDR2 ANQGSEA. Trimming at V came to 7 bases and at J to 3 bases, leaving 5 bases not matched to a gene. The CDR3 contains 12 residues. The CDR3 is CSAGQGIYEQYF. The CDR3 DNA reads TGCAGCGCTGGACAGGGTATCTACGAGCAGTACTTC.

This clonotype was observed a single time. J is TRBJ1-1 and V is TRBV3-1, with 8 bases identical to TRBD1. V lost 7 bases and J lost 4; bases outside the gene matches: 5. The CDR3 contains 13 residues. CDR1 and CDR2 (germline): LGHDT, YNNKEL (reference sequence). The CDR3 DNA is TGTGCCAGCAAGCGACAGGGGATCACTGAAGCTTTCTTT. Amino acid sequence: CASKRQGITEAFF.